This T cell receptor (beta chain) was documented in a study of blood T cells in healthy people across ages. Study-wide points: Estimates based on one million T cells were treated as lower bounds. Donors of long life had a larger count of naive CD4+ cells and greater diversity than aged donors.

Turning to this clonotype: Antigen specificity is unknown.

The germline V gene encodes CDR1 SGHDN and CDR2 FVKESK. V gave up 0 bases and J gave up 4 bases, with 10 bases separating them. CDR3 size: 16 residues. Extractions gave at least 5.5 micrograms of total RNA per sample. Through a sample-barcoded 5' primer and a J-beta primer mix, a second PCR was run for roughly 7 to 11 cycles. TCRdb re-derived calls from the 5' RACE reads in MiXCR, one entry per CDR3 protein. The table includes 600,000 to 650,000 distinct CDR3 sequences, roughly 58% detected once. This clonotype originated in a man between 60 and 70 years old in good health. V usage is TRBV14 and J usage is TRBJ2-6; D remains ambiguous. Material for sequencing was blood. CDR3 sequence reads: CASSQDRVTGANVLTF. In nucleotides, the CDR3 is TGTGCCAGCAGCCAAGACCGGGTAACGGGGGCCAACGTCCTGACTTTC.